The text below deals with one TCR beta chain. Its specificity is unknown. These data come from a study of vaccination effects on CD4 cells after COVID-19. The overall study: PBMC were cultured at about 1.9 million per well with roughly 9.7 IU/ml IL-2 and around 9 ug/ml peptides.

Study-level results: In healthy vaccinees, only 1 of 255 vaccine-induced clones cross-reacted with common cold coronaviruses.

It was after approximately 11 days of culture that CD4+ T cells were isolated. Vaccine recipients had no previous SARS-CoV-2 infection; their nucleocapsid antibodies were negative. On days 3 and 7, fresh IL-2 medium replaced half the medium. Repertoires were generated with immunoSEQ multiplex PCR, while TCRdb's copy carries only in-frame clones and drops some. The repertoire consists of more than 50,000 clones, with about three quarters occurring once and the leading ten covering under 3.5%. The CDR3 is 16 residues long. CDR1 and CDR2 (germline): SGHRS, YFSETQ. V was cut by 0 bases and J by 7 bases, with 19 bases left in between.

The J gene is TRBJ1-1, the V gene TRBV5-1, with D perhaps TRBD1 (6 bases). The sequences come from CD4+ T cells from PBMCs cultured without peptide, collected before COVID-19 vaccination. This receptor was identified in a human donor who received a COVID-19 vaccine. In nucleotides, the CDR3 is TGCGCCAGCAGCTTGGCTAACGGGGGCCGGGTAGGTGAAGCTTTCTTT. The encoded protein is CASSLANGGRVGEAFF.